Shown below are 3 T cell receptor beta chains from a single sample sequenced in a study of monozygotic twins with cystic fibrosis. The data were produced by immunoSEQ multiplex PCR, yet TCRdb's version contains in-frame clones alone and is incomplete. The sample records over 25,000 clones, approximately 92% being singletons. The sequenced material came from blood. These receptors were taken from a girl aged 2 to 10 with cystic fibrosis.

The chain links TRBV6-1 to TRBJ1-5, with a weak D call TRBD1 (6 bases). The V and J ends lost 3 bases and 0 bases respectively, with 15 bases between them. This CDR3 is built from 17 residues. CDR1 is MNHNS and CDR2 is SASEGT in the germline V gene. CDR3 sequence (DNA): TGTGCCAGCAGTGAGATGGCAGGGGCCCTTAGCAATCAGCCCCAGCATTTT. It codes for CASSEMAGALSNQPQHF.

The chain uses TRBV10-3 and TRBJ2-1; 7 bases line up with TRBD2. Germline values: CDR1 ENHRY, CDR2 SYGVKD. This CDR3 has 13 residues. V dropped 9 bases and J dropped 5; count of bases not matched to a gene: 7. The CDR3 here is CAMSGKGHNEQFF. Here the CDR3 DNA reads TGTGCCATGAGCGGGAAGGGCCACAATGAGCAGTTCTTC.

This rearrangement joins TRBV4-1 to TRBJ1-1; D remains unclear. The CDR3 loop spans 14 amino acids. Germline CDR1 is MGHRA and CDR2 is YSYEKL. V gave up 2 bases and J gave up 6 bases, with 13 bases separating them. The CDR3 region has the DNA TGCGCCAGCAGCCAATCAGGTAGAAAACCTGAAGCTTTCTTT. Its protein is CASSQSGRKPEAFF.